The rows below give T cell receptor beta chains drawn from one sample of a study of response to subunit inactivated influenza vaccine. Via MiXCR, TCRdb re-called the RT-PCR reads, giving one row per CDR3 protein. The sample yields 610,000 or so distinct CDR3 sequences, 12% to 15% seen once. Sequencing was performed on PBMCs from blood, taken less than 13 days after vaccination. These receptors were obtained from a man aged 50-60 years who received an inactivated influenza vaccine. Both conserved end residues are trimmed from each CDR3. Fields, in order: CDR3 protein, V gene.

ASSKDRGQSYEQY | TRBV12-3/TRBV12-4
ASSPRGAKNIQY | TRBV6-2/TRBV6-3
ASSTGGSPYEQY | TRBV21-1
ASSAGQGSNQPQH | TRBV9
AILDTSSYEQY | TRBV10-3
ASSYPGQGHNEQF | TRBV6-5
ASSQDGGSTDTQY | TRBV4-3
ASSQGGRGELF | TRBV14
ASSLGGQLPYNEQF | TRBV7-2
ATSELVPASTQY | TRBV24-1
ATSRDSWREGLSKNEQF | TRBV15
ASSPRGQKETQY | TRBV18
ASSRGGELARRRGDTQY | TRBV4-3
ASSSSGGGTGELF | TRBV2
ASSNLDRVGSKNIQY | TRBV7-2
ASSEGEYTYEQY | TRBV6-1
ASRWTSSSTDTQY | TRBV27
ASSFWPQNAESSYNEQF | TRBV6-2/TRBV6-3
ATSEAPGTGELF | TRBV24-1
SVSGRLSGNIQY | TRBV29-1
ASSTTRQGYGEATGELF | TRBV11-1
ASSVGGTQQNEQF | TRBV9
ASSVQGRLYGYT | TRBV5-6
ASSIRTGTGGDEQY | TRBV7-2
AISEAGRLRGDTQY | TRBV10-3
ASSQFSAGVLGHNEQF | TRBV3-1
ASRETGINSPLH | TRBV2
ATSRGHNEQF | TRBV24-1
ASSLGYPRGRNTEAF | TRBV7-9
ASSGGLPNSPLH | TRBV12-3/TRBV12-4
ASSLATSLEAF | TRBV12-3/TRBV12-4
ASSARLAGLGDTQY | TRBV9
ASSPTYSYGYT | TRBV6-2/TRBV6-3
ASSFRAAIQY | TRBV12-3/TRBV12-4
ASSPPFGTGSTDTQY | TRBV18
ASSFMSGSTDTQY | TRBV28
SARGTSFEQF | TRBV20-1
ASSAESGNTIY | TRBV6-4
ASSPRIGTGELF | TRBV6-4
ATSPRWAGPGTEAF | TRBV15
ASSSRQSTDTQY | TRBV7-2
ASSWDRSQPQH | TRBV19
ASRKTGTSYEQY | TRBV12-3/TRBV12-4
ASNRVGRLTEAF | TRBV19
ASSFSGMYEQF | TRBV9
ASSTTQTGSPF | TRBV7-9
SALPGFETQY | TRBV20-1
ASSSPGEKTEAF | TRBV12-3/TRBV12-4
ASSDGGGSLI | TRBV10-2
ASSLVGLGEWGYNEQF | TRBV11-2
ASSPGGTGNTIY | TRBV12-3/TRBV12-4
ASSQQSLSNTGELF | TRBV7-2
ASSQGIGTGVYGYT | TRBV4-3
ASSLTGLSNEQF | TRBV7-2
ASSPLAATTPGEQY | TRBV11-2
ASSFLAGGNEQF | TRBV7-9